Included here is one T cell receptor (beta chain) sequence, with context. There is no known antigen for this receptor. The record has no base qualities; no much larger clone is one base away. The immunoSEQ Assay was the method used to sequence TCRbeta CDR3 regions. After extraction, genomic DNA underwent amplification by bias-controlled multiplex PCR, followed by high-throughput sequencing. The authors' analysis ran thus. To quantify the absolute abundance of each unique TCRbeta CDR3 region, sequences were collapsed and filtered. Usable DNA was measured by amplifying reference genes present in all nucleated cells, and TCRbeta template counts were normalized to that usable DNA to estimate T cell fraction. Repertoire TCRs were annotated as SARS-CoV-2-specific when V gene, CDR3 amino acid sequence and J gene were exactly matched to a known reactive TCR set. MIRA supplied the reference SARS-CoV-2 TCR set, which was filtered for enrichment in COVID-19-positive ImmuneCODE repertoires so that public or cross-reactive TCRs were removed. Drawing on the MIRA antigens, annotated TCRs were analysed further at the level of specific ORF or position within ORF. Breadth was defined as annotated unique rearrangements over total unique productive rearrangements; depth was the summed frequency of those rearrangements. Two-sided Wilcoxon rank-sum tests were used to compare TCR breadth between groups. TCRdb took this table from immuneACCESS and kept in-frame rearrangements with V and J called. Such tables lack part of the clones; where checked against another copy, unresolved V genes explain under half of the gap, and the rest is unexplained. V, J and clone size are those of that table, while D and trimming were read from the DNA. A total of some 300,000 clones appear in this sample, around 84% of them only once. The leading ten clones occupy around 2% of the sample.

This specimen's treatment or condition label, interpreted: 15 to 20 received Ad26.COV2.S at low or high dose, single or two shots; several received placebo; per-sample allocation not given. Repertoires of vaccine and placebo recipients were sequenced from samples collected on day 63 after the first injection. Cohort 1b enrolled around 24 adults aged 18-55 years at a single site in Boston, USA, between 29 July and 7 August 2020. Ad26.COV2.S was a replication-incompetent adenovirus type 26 vector that expressed a prefusion-stabilized SARS-CoV-2 spike protein derived from the original Wuhan strain. The data were taken from a study of Ad26.COV2.S vaccination and SARS-CoV-2 variants (dated by TCRdb to the early 2020s). About the full investigation: Vaccine-arm donors were drawn from COV1001, a multicentre, randomized, double-blind, placebo-controlled phase I-IIa trial of Ad26.COV2.S in healthy adults. A total of roughly 30 samples were included in the TCR-sequenced set, comprising about 20 Ad26.COV2.S vaccine recipients, 5 placebo recipients and 8 SARS-CoV-2 convalescent individuals. TCRbeta repertoire sequencing was used to assess the specificity and breadth of SARS-CoV-2-reactive T cell receptors after Ad26.COV2.S vaccination. Dosing of Ad26.COV2.S was intramuscular, at either 5x10^10 or 1x10^11 viral particles, delivered as one shot or as two shots spaced 56 days apart. Investigators remained blinded to trial group allocation during experiments and outcome assessment. Participants in the trial were split at random into five groups of five each, receiving low-dose or high-dose Ad26.COV2.S once or twice, or else placebo on both occasions.

The CDR3 has 14 amino acids, counting the end cysteine and phenylalanine. The CDR3 DNA has 42 bases and is translated from base 1. Per the germline V gene, SGHTA is the CDR1 and FQGNSA is the CDR2. V gives up 5 bases and J gives up 4 bases, and the segment between their germline ends measures 13 bases. Broad study findings and their caveats: After vaccination, substantial breadth of spike-specific CD8+ and CD4+ T cell responses was reported. Comparable non-spike TCR breadth was observed between vaccine and placebo recipients, consistent with only spike being contained in the vaccine. The study lacked the statistical power to compare responses across vaccine doses or regimens. Spike-specific TCR breadth was higher in Ad26.COV2.S recipients than in placebo recipients (P = 0.0014). It was noted by the authors that total T cell responses may have been underestimated by the TCR breadth and depth analyses.

Sample: peripheral blood, taken in a trial of Ad26.COV2.S vaccine versus placebo. Recombination linked TRBV7-2 to TRBJ2-3; TRBD2 is perhaps the D gene, given 6 matching bases. This clonotype originated in a person between 18 and 65 years old who received the Ad26.COV2.S COVID-19 vaccine or a placebo. Here is the DNA: TGTGCCAGCAGCCAAAGACTAGGGGCAGATACGCAGTATTTT. The encoded protein is CASSQRLGADTQYF.